This T cell receptor (beta chain) was sequenced for a study of blood T cells in healthy people across ages. The use of a sample-barcoded 5' primer and a J-beta primer mix characterized a second PCR of roughly 6 to 12 cycles. Each cDNA was tagged by a template-switch adaptor containing 12 random nucleotides. Each CDR3 protein is one row after TCRdb ran MiXCR on the 5' RACE reads. The sample carries hundreds of thousands of distinct CDR3 sequences, around three fifths recorded once. Broader study findings: Unsorted PBMC input precluded a conclusive naive versus antigen-experienced comparison. Estimated diversity across one million T cells was deemed an underestimate.

In the case of this clonotype: Antigen: not known.

Germline CDR1 is LGHNA and CDR2 is YSLEER. This CDR3 has 14 residues. V was pared by 0 bases and J by 6 bases, with 9 bases between. The authors isolated at least 6 million PBMCs per sample. The chain carries TRBV4-3 and TRBJ2-1; D remains ambiguous. This receptor was taken from a man in his forties or fifties in good health. The sample consisted of blood. CDR3 region: CASSQEGSSNEQFF. In DNA, the CDR3 is TGCGCCAGCAGCCAAGAAGGTTCCAGCAATGAGCAGTTCTTC.